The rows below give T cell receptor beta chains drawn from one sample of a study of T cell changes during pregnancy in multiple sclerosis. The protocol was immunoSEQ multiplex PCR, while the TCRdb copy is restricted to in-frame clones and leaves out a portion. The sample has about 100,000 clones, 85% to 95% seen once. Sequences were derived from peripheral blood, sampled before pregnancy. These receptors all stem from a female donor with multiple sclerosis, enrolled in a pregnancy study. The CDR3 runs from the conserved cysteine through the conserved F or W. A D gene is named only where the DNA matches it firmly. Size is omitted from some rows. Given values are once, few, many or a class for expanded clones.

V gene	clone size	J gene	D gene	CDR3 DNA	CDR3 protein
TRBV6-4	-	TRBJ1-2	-	TGTGCCAGCAGCAACCGGACTGTTCCGGGGGGCTACACCTTC	CASSNRTVPGGYTF
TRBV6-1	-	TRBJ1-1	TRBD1	TGTGCCAGCAATCGCAGACACGACAGGGCTGAAGCTTTCTTT	CASNRRHDRAEAFF
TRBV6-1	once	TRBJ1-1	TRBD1	TGTGCCAGCAGGACAGGGGGCGTCACTGAAGCTTTCTTT	CASRTGGVTEAFF
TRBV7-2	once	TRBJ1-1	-	TGTGCCAGCAGCTTAAAAGACAGGTTAAGCAAAGCTTTCTTT	CASSLKDRLSKAFF
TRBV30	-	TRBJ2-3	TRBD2	TGTGCCTGGGGTAGCGGGAGGCGTGTAGATACGCAGTATTTT	CAWGSGRRVDTQYF
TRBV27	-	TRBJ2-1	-	TGTGCCAGCAGGCCGCAGGGCAGGGGTTTAAATGAGCAGTTCTTC	CASRPQGRGLNEQFF
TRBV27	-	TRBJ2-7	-	TGTGCCAGCAGTTTAACGGGGGTATACGAGCAGTACTTC	CASSLTGVYEQYF
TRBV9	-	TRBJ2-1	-	TGTGCCAGCAGCGTAGATCGTCTGGCGGGACTTATTCGGGGTGAGCAGTTCTTC	CASSVDRLAGLIRGEQFF
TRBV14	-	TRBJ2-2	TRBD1	TGTGCCAGCAGCCAAGAAAGGTCCGGGGACAGCGCCGGGGAGCTGTTTTTT	CASSQERSGDSAGELFF
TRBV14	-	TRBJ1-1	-	TGTGCCAGCAGCCCAAGGTTGGCAGGGGAAACTGAAGCTTTCTTT	CASSPRLAGETEAFF
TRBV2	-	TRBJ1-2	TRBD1	TGTGCCAGCAGTACGGACAGGGAGGAAAACTATGGCTACACCTTC	CASSTDREENYGYTF
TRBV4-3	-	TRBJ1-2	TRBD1	TGCGCCAGCAGCCCGGGGACAGGGGAGGGCTACACCTTC	CASSPGTGEGYTF
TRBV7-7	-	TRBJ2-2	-	TGTGCCAGCAGCTTAGCGGAGGGCGGGACCGGGGAGCTGTTTTTT	CASSLAEGGTGELFF
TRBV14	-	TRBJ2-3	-	TGTGCCAGCAGCCAAGACATGAGCCGAGAGGGAGATACGCAGTATTTT	CASSQDMSREGDTQYF
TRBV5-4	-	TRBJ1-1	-	TGTGCCAGCAGCTCATGGGGGACACCATCGAACACTGAAGCTTTCTTT	CASSSWGTPSNTEAFF
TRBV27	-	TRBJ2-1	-	TGTGCCAGCAGTTTGGGGGGTTACAATGAGCAGTTCTTC	CASSLGGYNEQFF
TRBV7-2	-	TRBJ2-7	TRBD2	TGTGCCAGTCGGGGGGAAGCGCGTTACTCCTACGAGCAGTACTTC	CASRGEARYSYEQYF
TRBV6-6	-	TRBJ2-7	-	TGTGCCAGCAGACCGGTGGACAACCACGAGCAGTACTTC	CASRPVDNHEQYF
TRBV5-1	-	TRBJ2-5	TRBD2	TGCGCCAGCAGCTCGACACCCTCCCGACTAGCGGGAGTAGAGACCCAGTACTTC	CASSSTPSRLAGVETQYF
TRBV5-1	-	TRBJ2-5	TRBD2	TGCGCCAGCAGCTCCCAGCGGGGCACAGAGACCCAGTACTTC	CASSSQRGTETQYF
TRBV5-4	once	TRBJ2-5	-	TGTGCCAGCAGCCCGGGACATGAAGAGACCCAGTACTTC	CASSPGHEETQYF
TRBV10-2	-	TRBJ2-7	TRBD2	TGCGCCAGCAGTGATACTAGCGGGACCTACGAGCAGTACTTC	CASSDTSGTYEQYF
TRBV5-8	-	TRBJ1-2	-	TGTGCCAGCAGCTACAAGGGAGGGGCCCTAGACTGGTATGGCTACACCTTC	CASSYKGGALDWYGYTF
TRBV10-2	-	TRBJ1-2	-	TGCGCCAGCAGTCAGCAGGATAGTGGCGGCTACACCTTC	CASSQQDSGGYTF
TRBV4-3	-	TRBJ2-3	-	TGCGCCAGCAGCCTAACATCTTCCCGCACAGATACGCAGTATTTT	CASSLTSSRTDTQYF
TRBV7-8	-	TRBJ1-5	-	TGTGCCAGCAGCCAAAATAATCAGCCCCAGCATTTT	CASSQNNQPQHF
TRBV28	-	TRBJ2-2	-	TGTGCCAGCAGAATCAGCGTCGCGAACACCGGGGAGCTGTTTTTT	CASRISVANTGELFF
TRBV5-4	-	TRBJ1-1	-	TGTGCCAGCAGCTTGTTAGGGACTTGGACTGAAGCTTTCTTT	CASSLLGTWTEAFF
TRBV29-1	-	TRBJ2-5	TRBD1	TGCAGCGTTGAACAGGGGACAGGGGTCGGGACCCAGTACTTC	CSVEQGTGVGTQYF
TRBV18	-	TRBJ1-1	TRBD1	TGTGCCAGCTCACCACTTGGGACAGGGGGCGAGGTGATCGGCACTGAAGCTTTCTTT	CASSPLGTGGEVIGTEAFF
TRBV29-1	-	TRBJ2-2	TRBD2	TGCAGCGTCCTACTAGCGGAGAACACCGGGGAGCTGTTTTTT	CSVLLAENTGELFF
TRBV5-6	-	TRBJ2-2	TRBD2	TGTGCCAGCAGCCTGAAGCGGGGGGGAGGAACCGGGGAGCTGTTTTTT	CASSLKRGGGTGELFF
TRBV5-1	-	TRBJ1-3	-	TGCGCCAGCAGCTTCAGGGGAAGGGGATCTGGAAACACCATATATTTT	CASSFRGRGSGNTIYF